Following are 5 T cell receptor beta chains from one sample sequenced in a study of CD8 T cells in ankylosing spondylitis. TCRdb re-called the 5' RACE reads with MiXCR, one entry per CDR3 protein. Here the sample spans about 220,000 distinct CDR3 sequences, roughly 26% being singletons. Material for sequencing was blood, either unsorted or a sorted T cell fraction (not recorded which). The receptors stem from a male donor with ankylosing spondylitis or in good health (not recorded which).

J is TRBJ2-3 and V is TRBV14; 9 nucleotides match TRBD2. This CDR3 has 16 residues. Germline V gives CDR1 SGHDN, CDR2 FVKESK. J lost 5 bases, V lost 1 base, and 7 bases had no gene match. The CDR3 DNA reads TGTGCCAGCAGCCAAGTCTTGGCGGGAGGGCGAGATACGCAGTATTTT. Its protein is CASSQVLAGGRDTQYF.

The chain uses TRBV20-1 and TRBJ2-5; D uncertain. The germline V and J ends were trimmed by 0 bases and 3 bases, with 11 bases remaining between them. The length of the CDR3 is 14 residues. CDR1 DFQATT and CDR2 SNEGSKA come from the germline V gene (reference sequence). The CDR3 reads CSARDRGPKETQYF. CDR3 in DNA: TGCAGTGCTAGAGATCGCGGTCCTAAAGAGACCCAGTACTTC.

This clonotype was seen ten or more times. The rearrangement joins TRBV21-1 to TRBJ2-5; TRBD1, the table's D call, was not compared with the DNA. TRBV21-1 is termed a pseudogene. This CDR3 is built from 15 residues. CDR3 sequence: CASTRDSSYQETQYF. DNA of the CDR3: TGTGCCAGCACCAGGGACAGTTCGTACCAAGAGACCCAGTACTTC.

This clonotype was recorded many times. The rearrangement uses TRBV20-1 and TRBJ1-6, with unresolved D. Germline V gives CDR1 DFQATT, CDR2 SNEGSKA (reference sequence). Trimming left V 1 base short and J 8 bases short, with 15 bases between. CDR3 length: 15 amino acids. The CDR3 here is CSARGQGFPDSPLHF. CDR3 sequence (DNA): TGCAGTGCTAGAGGCCAAGGATTCCCGGATTCACCCCTCCACTTT.

This clonotype showed up many times. CDR3 sequence reads: CASSPRLSYGYTF. The CDR3 nucleotides are TGTGCCAGCAGCCCGAGGTTAAGCTATGGCTACACCTTC. The chain has TRBV7-8 and TRBJ1-2; no firm D call. The germline V and J ends were trimmed by 5 bases and 4 bases, with 11 bases remaining between them. This CDR3 region has 13 residues. The V gene's germline CDR1 is SGHVS and CDR2 FQNEAQ. Combining the CDR3 with reference TRBV7-8 and TRBJ1-2 gives the whole variable domain GAGVSQSPRYKVAKRGQDVALRCDPISGHVSLFWYQQALGQGPEFLTYFQNEAQLDKSGLPSDRFFAERPEGSVSTLKIQRTQQEDSAVYLCASSPRLSYGYTFGSGTRLTVV.